The T cell receptor (beta chain) under discussion was sequenced for a study of T cells after yellow fever vaccination. Study-level results: Post-booster samples contained most primary-vaccination clones (approximately 95% CD4, roughly 88% CD8).

This clonotype was counted at least ten times. The antigen is not known. TCRdb reprocessed the 5' RACE reads with MiXCR, giving one entry per CDR3 protein. This repertoire shows 250,000 to 400,000 distinct CDR3 sequences, around 4.4% found once; its top ten account for just under 20%. The CDR3 runs to 16 residues. V dropped 5 bases and J dropped 2; count of bases not matched to a gene: 11. Germline CDR1 is MDHEN and CDR2 is SYDVKM. The chain couples TRBV28 to TRBJ2-7, with TRBD1 identical over 8 bases. The source material was PBMCs, sampled 15 days after the yellow fever booster vaccination. The TCR comes from a man aged 18-30 years who received the YFV17D yellow fever vaccine. CDR3 nucleotide sequence: TGTGCCAGCAGTCCTCCCCTCGGACAGGGTACCTACGAGCAGTACGTC. Protein: CASSPPLGQGTYEQYV.